The 18 T cell receptor beta chains below come from one sample, sequenced in a study of Ad26.COV2.S vaccination and SARS-CoV-2 variants. As to treatment: approximately 18 received Ad26.COV2.S at low or high dose, single or two shots; roughly five received placebo; per-sample allocation not given. Day 63 after the first vaccine or placebo injection was the time point for sampling. Profiled with immunoSEQ multiplex PCR; TCRdb holds only in-frame clones, not every one. The top ten clones hold approximately 3.7% of a sample with about 390,000 clones, roughly nine tenths of them seen once. The sequenced sample was peripheral blood, obtained in a trial of Ad26.COV2.S vaccine versus placebo. All receptors derive from a person between 18 and 59 years old who received the Ad26.COV2.S COVID-19 vaccine or a placebo.

J is TRBJ2-1 and V is TRBV5-6; the D gene is possibly TRBD2 (5 bases). V lost 0 bases and J 4 bases, leaving 14 bases between the germline ends. The CDR3 has 16 residues. Germline V lookup: CDR1 SGHDT, CDR2 YYEEEE. This CDR3 is CASSLDLAVGYNEQFF. For the CDR3, the DNA is TGTGCCAGCAGCTTGGATCTAGCAGTGGGGTACAATGAGCAGTTCTTC.

The rearrangement links TRBV5-1 to TRBJ1-1, with 7 bases matching TRBD1. The CDR3 runs 14 residues. Looked up from germline, CDR1 is SGHRS and CDR2 is YFSETQ. Trimming removed 3 bases from V and 1 base from J; junction bases left unmatched: 3. The CDR3 spells CASSWDSKNTEAFF. The DNA for the CDR3 is TGCGCCAGCAGCTGGGACAGCAAGAACACTGAAGCTTTCTTT.

This chain connects TRBV7-2 to TRBJ1-5, with D uncertain. The V gene lost 4 bases and the J gene lost 7 bases, with 8 bases spanning the gap. Germline CDR1 SGHTA, CDR2 FQGNSA. The CDR3 spans 12 residues. The CDR3 loop is CASSSLGQPQHF. The CDR3 DNA follows: TGTGCCAGCAGCTCGTTGGGGCAGCCCCAGCATTTT.

A few counts support this clone. This chain links TRBV2 with TRBJ1-2; 7 bases align to TRBD1. The J segment lost 8 bases and the V segment lost 4 bases, leaving 7 bases of the junction unmatched. Germline lookup yields CDR1 SNHLY and CDR2 FYNNEI. The CDR3 loop spans 13 amino acids. Written as DNA, the CDR3 is TGTGCCAGCAGTGTTGACAGGGTCGAGGGCTACACCTTC. Its protein product is CASSVDRVEGYTF.

The chain links TRBV5-5 to TRBJ2-2; the D gene is possibly TRBD1 (6 bases). The ends were cut back, 3 bases at V and 5 bases at J, with 8 bases in the middle. Looked up from germline, CDR1 is SGHKS and CDR2 is YYEKEE (reference sequence). The CDR3 is made up of 13 amino acids. CDR3 sequence: CASSSQGTGELFF. CDR3 DNA sequence: TGTGCCAGCAGCTCACAGGGAACCGGGGAGCTGTTTTTT. The full variable domain, rest sourced from reference TRBV5-5 and TRBJ2-2, is DAGVTQSPTHLIKTRGQQVTLRCSPISGHKSVSWYQQVLGQGPQFIFQYYEKEERGRGNFPDRFSARQFPNYSSELNVNALLLGDSALYLCASSSQGTGELFFGEGSRLTVL.

The chain recombines TRBV7-8 with TRBJ2-7, with no clear D. The CDR3 covers 12 residues. Per germline, CDR1 SGHVS and CDR2 FQNEAQ. Trimming left V 5 bases short and J 1 base short, with 6 bases between. The CDR3 bases are TGTGCCAGCAGCCCCGGGTCCTACGAGCAGTACTTC. As protein: CASSPGSYEQYF.

CDR3 region: CASSLSGTGWYEQYF. The CDR3 nucleotides are TGTGCCAGCAGTTTGTCTGGGACAGGGTGGTACGAGCAGTACTTC. The chain joins TRBV27 to TRBJ2-7, with 9 bases identical to TRBD1. The trim removed 3 bases at V and 4 bases at J, leaving 7 bases unmatched. Per the germline V gene, CDR1 is MNHEY and CDR2 is SMNVEV (reference sequence). The CDR3 runs to 15 residues.

The chain couples TRBV25-1 to TRBJ2-3; 8 positions agree with TRBD2. CDR1 is MGHDK, CDR2 SYGVNS, per germline. V lost 5 bases to trimming and J lost 2 bases; unmatched junction nucleotides: 3. This CDR3 contains 14 residues. CDR3 sequence (DNA): TGTGCCAGCAGTCCCGGGGGGGTCACAGATACGCAGTATTTT. The encoded protein is CASSPGGVTDTQYF.

This chain joins TRBV6-5 and TRBJ1-3; D gene uncertain. The CDR3 extends over 15 amino acids. V lost 2 bases, J lost 0 bases, and 8 bases lay in between. Germline assignment: CDR1 MNHEY and CDR2 SVGAGI. The CDR3 sequence: CASSYLPHSGNTIYF. CDR3 DNA: TGTGCCAGCAGTTACCTACCGCACTCTGGAAACACCATATATTTT.

The chain employs TRBV5-4 and TRBJ1-4; TRBD1 matches 11 bases. CDR3 length: 19 amino acids. Germline CDR1 is SGHNT and CDR2 is YYREEE (reference sequence). V lost 4 bases to trimming and J lost 0 bases; unmatched junction nucleotides: 11. Here the CDR3 reads CASSESSGTGGTTNEKLFF. The CDR3 DNA is TGTGCCAGCAGCGAAAGTAGCGGGACAGGGGGAACAACTAATGAAAAACTGTTTTTT.

This clone is a singleton in its sample. The chain employs TRBV21-1 and TRBJ2-7; the table names TRBD1, a call not compared with the DNA. TRBV21-1 is described as a pseudogene. The CDR3 is 17 residues long. CDR3 sequence reads: CASSKVGQALGPYEQYF. The DNA of the CDR3 is TGTGCCAGCAGCAAAGTTGGGCAGGCCCTGGGGCCCTACGAGCAGTACTTC.

The chain combines TRBV10-3 with TRBJ1-2; a possible D gene is TRBD1 (5 bases). Germline CDR1 reads ENHRY; CDR2 reads SYGVKD. V lost 2 bases and J 2 bases, leaving 24 bases between the germline ends. The length of the CDR3 is 19 residues. Written as DNA, the CDR3 is TGTGCCATCAGTGAGGTTTTGGTAGTCAGGAGGGACCGAAACTATGGCTACACCTTC. Residues: CAISEVLVVRRDRNYGYTF.

This chain uses TRBV7-9 with TRBJ1-5, with 12 nucleotides matching TRBD1. The germline CDR1 and CDR2 sequences are SEHNR and FQNEAQ (reference sequence). The CDR3 length is 15 residues. Trimming at V came to 3 bases and at J to 6 bases, leaving 3 bases not matched to a gene. As DNA, the CDR3 is TGTGCCAGCAGCTTGGGACAGGGGGCAGGTCAGCCCCAGCATTTT. Its protein product is CASSLGQGAGQPQHF.

The genes are TRBV5-5 and TRBJ2-1; 7 bases align to TRBD2. CDR1 SGHKS and CDR2 YYEKEE come from the germline V gene (reference sequence). This CDR3 has 15 amino acids. The V segment lost 2 bases and the J segment 3 bases; nucleotides outside the gene matches: 5. The CDR3 DNA follows: TGTGCCAGCAGCTTCACCGCGGGGGTCTACAATGAGCAGTTCTTC. This encodes CASSFTAGVYNEQFF.

V is TRBV7-2 and J is TRBJ2-7; D may correspond to TRBD1 or TRBD2 (5 bases each). The CDR3 length is 14 residues. Germline CDR1 SGHTA, CDR2 FQGNSA. V gave up 1 base and J gave up 3 bases, with 10 bases separating them. The CDR3 nucleotides are TGTGCCAGCAGCTTAGTCCATGGGGGCTACGAGCAGTACTTC. Translating gives CASSLVHGGYEQYF.

In its sample, this clone was seen a few times. The chain uses TRBV27 and TRBJ1-1; D gene ambiguous. V gave up 6 bases and J gave up 4 bases, with 15 bases separating them. Per germline, CDR1 MNHEY and CDR2 SMNVEV (reference sequence). The CDR3 loop spans 14 amino acids. CDR3 DNA: TGTGCCAGCAGGGCCCCGAGCGTGGGCACTGAAGCTTTCTTT. This translates into CASRAPSVGTEAFF.

This clone was detected only once. This chain joins TRBV5-1 and TRBJ1-2; TRBD1 matches at 8 bases. CDR1 and CDR2 from the germline V gene are SGHRS and YFSETQ. This CDR3 has 15 residues. V gave up 0 bases and J gave up 5 bases; unmatched junction bases: 6. In nucleotides, the CDR3 is TGCGCCAGCAGCTTGGAACAGGGGGGTAGATATGGCTACACCTTC. Its protein is CASSLEQGGRYGYTF.

The V gene is TRBV5-1, the J gene TRBJ1-4; D remains ambiguous. The germline V gene has CDR1 SGHRS and CDR2 YFSETQ. V lost 1 base and J 2 bases, leaving 6 bases between the germline ends. The CDR3 is 14 residues long. The chain's CDR3 is CASSLISTNEKLFF. The CDR3 region has the DNA TGCGCCAGCAGCTTGATTTCGACTAATGAAAAACTGTTTTTT.